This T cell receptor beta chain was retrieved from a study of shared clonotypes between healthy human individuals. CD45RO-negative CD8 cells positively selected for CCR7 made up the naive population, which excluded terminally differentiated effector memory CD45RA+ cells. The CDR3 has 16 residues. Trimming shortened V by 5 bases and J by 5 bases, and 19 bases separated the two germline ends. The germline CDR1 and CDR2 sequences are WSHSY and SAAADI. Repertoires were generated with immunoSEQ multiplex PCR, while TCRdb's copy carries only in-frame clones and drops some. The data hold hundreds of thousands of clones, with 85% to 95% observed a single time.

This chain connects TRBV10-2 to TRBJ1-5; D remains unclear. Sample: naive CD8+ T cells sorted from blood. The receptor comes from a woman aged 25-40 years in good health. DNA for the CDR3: TGCGCCAGCAGTCAACTCCGCGGGGTGAGGGATCAGCCCCAGCATTTT. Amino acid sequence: CASSQLRGVRDQPQHF.